These T cell receptor beta chains were read from a single sample in a study of cytomegalovirus exposure and HLA in healthy donors. The repertoire was sequenced with immunoSEQ multiplex PCR; TCRdb's copy has only in-frame clones and lacks some. The sample lists over 80,000 clones; roughly three quarters were seen once. Sequenced input: PBMCs. These receptors were taken from a man in his forties or fifties in good health and CMV-seronegative. The CDR3 runs from the conserved cysteine through the conserved F or W. The D gene is left open where the match is weak. Expanded clones get a size class; other rows say once, few or many, or leave the size out.

d_call	j_call	clone_size	v_call	cdr3_nt	cdr3_aa
NA	TRBJ2-2	NA	TRBV19	TGTGCCAGTAGATCCCGACAAAACACCGGGGAGCTGTTTTTT	CASRSRQNTGELFF
NA	TRBJ2-3	NA	TRBV9	TGTGCCAGCAGCTCCAGGACTAGCACAGATACGCAGTATTTT	CASSSRTSTDTQYF
TRBD1	TRBJ2-4	few	TRBV10-3	TGTGCCATCAGTGAGGGACAGGGTGGGGCCAAAAACATTCAGTACTTC	CAISEGQGGAKNIQYF
NA	TRBJ2-3	once	TRBV7-9	TGTGCCAGCAGCTACACCACAGATACGCAGTATTTT	CASSYTTDTQYF
TRBD2	TRBJ2-5	NA	TRBV7-8	TGTGCCAGCAGCCCCGCCCGGGGGGTCCAAGAGACCCAGTACTTC	CASSPARGVQETQYF
NA	TRBJ1-1	few	TRBV2	TGTGCCAGCAGTGATCTAAAGGAAGCTTTCTTT	CASSDLKEAFF
TRBD2	TRBJ2-5	NA	TRBV4-1	TGCGCCAGCAGCACCGGGACTAGCGGGGGGGCCGAAGAGACCCAGTACTTC	CASSTGTSGGAEETQYF
NA	TRBJ1-1	NA	TRBV5-5	TGTGCCAGCAGCTTAGGGACAAAGATGAACACTGAAGCTTTCTTT	CASSLGTKMNTEAFF
NA	TRBJ1-2	NA	TRBV5-1	TGCGCCAGCGGCTTTGCCCCGACAGGTTACAACAATGGCTACACCTTC	CASGFAPTGYNNGYTF
TRBD1	TRBJ1-3	NA	TRBV2	TGTGCCAGCAGTGAAGCGCTTCCAGGGGGCTCCTTTCCCATATATTTT	CASSEALPGGSFPIYF
NA	TRBJ1-1	few	TRBV6-6	TGTGCCAGCAGATTAGGACAGTGGAACACTGAAGCTTTCTTT	CASRLGQWNTEAFF
NA	TRBJ2-7	NA	TRBV4-3	TGCGCCAGCAGCCAAGACAACGAGAGGAGCTACGAGCAGTACTTC	CASSQDNERSYEQYF
TRBD2	TRBJ2-1	NA	TRBV4-1	TGCGCCAGCAGGGGTACGATGGCGGGGGGGCCAGGGAATGAGCAGTTCTTC	CASRGTMAGGPGNEQFF
NA	TRBJ1-5	NA	TRBV18	TGTGCCAGCTCACCCGACAGCCCTTTTTCTCAGCCCCAGCATTTT	CASSPDSPFSQPQHF
NA	TRBJ1-5	few	TRBV7-8	TGTGCCAGCAGCTTAGATCTGGAGCTCCGGTATTTT	CASSLDLELRYF
TRBD2	TRBJ2-1	NA	TRBV12-5	TGTGCTAGTGGCCTGGACTTGACGGGGGGGTTCAATGAGCAGTTCTTC	CASGLDLTGGFNEQFF
NA	TRBJ1-3	few	TRBV7-8	TGTGCCAGCAGCTTAGAGGGGGGGGGTAGAACAAACACCATATATTTT	CASSLEGGGRTNTIYF
TRBD2	TRBJ2-3	NA	TRBV7-2	TGTGCCAGCAGCTCCCGGACTAGCGGGGGGAGGGTTACGCAGTATTTT	CASSSRTSGGRVTQYF
NA	TRBJ1-5	NA	TRBV6-1	TGTGCCAGCATGACATCCGCCCTTAGCAATCAGCCCCAGCATTTT	CASMTSALSNQPQHF
NA	TRBJ2-1	NA	TRBV5-4	TGTGCCAGCAGCCAACCGGAGGGGGAGCAGTTCTTC	CASSQPEGEQFF
NA	TRBJ2-2	NA	TRBV27	TGTGCCAGCAGTTTAAACACAGGCAATCCAACCGGGGAGCTGTTTTTT	CASSLNTGNPTGELFF
NA	TRBJ2-7	NA	TRBV6-5	TGTGCCAGCAGTTACGCCATCGGGAACCAGCAGTACTTC	CASSYAIGNQQYF
TRBD1	TRBJ2-7	NA	TRBV6-1	TGTGCCAGCAGTGAATGGAGCAGGGACAGCCTATACTACGAGCAGTACTTC	CASSEWSRDSLYYEQYF
NA	TRBJ1-2	NA	TRBV14	TGTGCCAGCAGCCAAGAAGGATGGCGGGGCTTTGATGGCTACACCTTC	CASSQEGWRGFDGYTF
TRBD1	TRBJ2-7	NA	TRBV28	TGTGCCAGCAGTTTGACCGGGACAGGGGGCGAGCAGTACTTC	CASSLTGTGGEQYF
NA	TRBJ1-2	NA	TRBV7-2	TGTGCCAGCAGCACCTGGGGCCGATATGGCTACACCTTC	CASSTWGRYGYTF
TRBD1	TRBJ1-1	NA	TRBV9	TGTGCCAGCAGCGTAGCGGGACAGGGGACTGAAGCTTTCTTT	CASSVAGQGTEAFF
NA	TRBJ1-2	once	TRBV29-1	TGCAGCGTTTACCGGGACTCCGATGGCTACACCTTC	CSVYRDSDGYTF
NA	TRBJ1-1	NA	TRBV9	TGTGCCAGCAGCGTCGATCCCCGACATTCGAACACTGAAGCTTTCTTT	CASSVDPRHSNTEAFF
TRBD1	TRBJ1-2	once	TRBV7-9	TGTGCCAGCAGCTTGACAGGGGCGCCGAACTATGGCTACACCTTC	CASSLTGAPNYGYTF
TRBD1	TRBJ2-7	NA	TRBV5-6	TGTGCCAGCAGCCCAGGGACAGGGATGCGCGAGCAGTACTTC	CASSPGTGMREQYF
TRBD2	TRBJ2-1	NA	TRBV4-1	TGCGCCAGCAGCACCCACGGGGGGGGCGTTGAGCAGTTCTTC	CASSTHGGGVEQFF
NA	TRBJ1-4	NA	TRBV5-1	TGCGCCAGCAGTTCCGACATGTCAACTAATGAAAAACTGTTTTTT	CASSSDMSTNEKLFF
NA	TRBJ1-3	NA	TRBV5-4	TGTGCCAGCAGCTTGGGGGCCGGGAAGCCACAAGGGAACACCATATATTTT	CASSLGAGKPQGNTIYF
NA	TRBJ2-7	NA	TRBV4-1	TGCGCCAGCAGCCAAGATGTATACTACGAGCAGTACTTC	CASSQDVYYEQYF
NA	TRBJ2-5	NA	TRBV7-2	TGTGCCAGCAGCCCGGGGAGCGCTTTACAAGAGACCCAGTACTTC	CASSPGSALQETQYF
NA	TRBJ1-1	NA	TRBV28	TGTGCCAGCAGTTTACGGAGGAACACTGAAGCTTTCTTT	CASSLRRNTEAFF
TRBD1	TRBJ2-7	NA	TRBV11-3	TGTGCCAGCAGCCAGGACAGGGGTACATCCTACGAGCAGTACTTC	CASSQDRGTSYEQYF
NA	TRBJ1-3	NA	TRBV7-8	TGTGCCAGCAGCCCAGGAAACACCATATATTTT	CASSPGNTIYF
TRBD1	TRBJ1-1	NA	TRBV5-1	TGCGCCAGCAGCCACGGAGACAGGGGGAACACTGAAGCTTTCTTT	CASSHGDRGNTEAFF
TRBD1	TRBJ2-7	NA	TRBV9	TGTGCCAGCAGTGCCGGGACAGGGTACGAGCAGTACTTC	CASSAGTGYEQYF
TRBD1	TRBJ2-7	NA	TRBV28	TGTGCCAGCAGTTTGTATCGACAGGGCCACGAGCAGTACTTC	CASSLYRQGHEQYF
NA	TRBJ1-2	once	TRBV19	TGTGCCAGTAGTAATCAGGGTGGCGGCTACACCTTC	CASSNQGGGYTF
TRBD1	TRBJ1-5	NA	TRBV10-3	TGTGCCATCAGCACGACAGGGGGTCAGCCCCAGCATTTT	CAISTTGGQPQHF
NA	TRBJ2-1	NA	TRBV4-1	TGCGCCAGCAGCCAAGGGGCCAGCTTTTACAATGAGCAGTTCTTC	CASSQGASFYNEQFF
TRBD1	TRBJ2-5	NA	TRBV4-1	TGCGCCAGCAGACGGACAGGCGAAGAGACCCAGTACTTC	CASRRTGEETQYF
TRBD2	TRBJ2-1	NA	TRBV30	TGTGCCCAGGGAGGGGTCAGCTCCTACAATGAGCAGTTCTTC	CAQGGVSSYNEQFF
TRBD2	TRBJ2-1	NA	TRBV11-2	TGTGCCAGCAGCTGGAGCGGGGGGGGGAATGAGCAGTTCTTC	CASSWSGGGNEQFF
NA	TRBJ2-5	NA	TRBV27	TGTGCCAGCAGTATTAGGGAGCGGGAGACCCAGTACTTC	CASSIRERETQYF
NA	TRBJ2-7	NA	TRBV5-4	TGTGCCAGCAGCTTGGTGGCGGGGAGTAGCAACGAGCAGTACTTC	CASSLVAGSSNEQYF
TRBD1	TRBJ2-5	once	TRBV7-3	TGTGCCAGCAGGGACCCGACAGGGAACCCAGAGACCCAGTACTTC	CASRDPTGNPETQYF
NA	TRBJ1-3	NA	TRBV27	TGTGCCAGCAGTTTCACCGGGTTTGGAAACACCATATATTTT	CASSFTGFGNTIYF